Below are 23 T cell receptor beta chains sequenced from a single sample in a study of PD-L1 blockade in urothelial cancer. The time point was: peripheral blood 6 weeks after treatment start. Repertoires were generated with immunoSEQ multiplex PCR, while TCRdb's copy carries only in-frame clones and drops some. The sample yields roughly 110,000 clones, around 90% seen once. Sample: PBMCs, taken around atezolizumab (anti-PD-L1) treatment. The source of these receptors is a man in his sixties with urothelial cancer.

The chain links TRBV7-2 to TRBJ2-1, with unresolved D. Trimming cost V 5 bases and J 0 bases, with 14 bases left between them. This CDR3 spans 16 amino acids. Germline assignment: CDR1 SGHTA and CDR2 FQGNSA. CDR3 coding DNA: TGTGCCAGCAGCCTTATGACTTCTAGCTCCTACAATGAGCAGTTCTTC. This codes for CASSLMTSSSYNEQFF.

The chain recombines TRBV21-1 with TRBJ2-7; the table's TRBD1 call for D was not verified on the DNA. TRBV21-1 is a known pseudogene. The CDR3 spans 14 residues. The CDR3: CASTPGNRSYEQYF. The DNA of the CDR3 is TGTGCCAGCACCCCAGGGAACAGGTCCTACGAGCAGTACTTC.

This chain joins TRBV30 and TRBJ1-1, with D hard to call. Trimming shortened V by 2 bases and J by 2 bases, and 6 bases separated the two germline ends. This CDR3 region has 12 residues. CDR1 and CDR2 (germline): GTSNPN, SVGIG (reference sequence). This chain's CDR3 is CAWSRSNTEAFF. The CDR3 nucleotides are TGTGCCTGGAGTCGTTCTAACACTGAAGCTTTCTTT.

The chain combines TRBV5-1 with TRBJ2-2; 11 nucleotides agree with TRBD1. Germline CDR1 and CDR2: SGHRS and YFSETQ. CDR3 length equals 15 residues. V was pared by 2 bases and J by 7 bases, with 4 bases of the junction left unmatched. In DNA, the CDR3 is TGCGCCAGCAGCTTCGGGACAGGGGGAAACGGGGAGCTGTTTTTT. This gives the protein CASSFGTGGNGELFF.

This rearrangement joins TRBV25-1 to TRBJ2-7; no clear D. The CDR3 contains 14 residues. Per germline, CDR1 MGHDK and CDR2 SYGVNS. The V end was cut by 7 bases, the J end by 0 bases, with 13 bases between. The CDR3 reads CASNGEGSSYEQYF. The CDR3 DNA sequence: TGTGCCAGCAATGGAGAAGGAAGCTCCTACGAGCAGTACTTC.

The gene calls are TRBV9 and TRBJ1-4, with D maybe TRBD1 (5 bases). The CDR3 consists of 15 residues. Germline assignment: CDR1 SGDLS and CDR2 YYNGEE. Deletions cut 2 bases from V and 7 bases from J, with 15 bases between. The CDR3 loop reads CASSVTVGAGEKLFF. The CDR3 region has the DNA TGTGCCAGCAGCGTTACGGTAGGGGCTGGTGAAAAACTGTTTTTT.

This clone was seen once. The CDR3 nucleotides are TGTGCCAGCAGTTGGTCCGGGACAGGTAACAATGAGCAGTTCTTC. It specifies CASSWSGTGNNEQFF. The rearrangement joins TRBV2 to TRBJ2-1; 8 positions match TRBD1. The CDR3 has 15 residues. CDR1 and CDR2 from the germline V gene are SNHLY and FYNNEI. V dropped 5 bases and J dropped 5; count of bases not matched to a gene: 8.

The chain carries TRBV14 and TRBJ1-2, with 8 bases identical to TRBD1. Trimming at V came to 3 bases and at J to 4 bases, leaving 25 bases not matched to a gene. Germline CDR1 and CDR2: SGHDN and FVKESK. The CDR3 covers 21 residues. Written as DNA, the CDR3 is TGTGCCAGCAGCCACCCTGGTTCGTCGCGTCTGACAGGGGTTATCATCTATGGCTACACCTTC. It translates to CASSHPGSSRLTGVIIYGYTF.

This clone was detected only once. The genes are TRBV4-2 and TRBJ2-3, with D uncertain. Germline V CDR1 and CDR2: LGHNA, YNFKEQ. Trimming took off 3 bases at V and 0 bases at J, with 16 bases between the two ends. The CDR3 is 17 residues long. The CDR3 spells CASSQNPSALSTDTQYF. The CDR3 nucleotides are TGTGCCAGCAGCCAGAACCCTTCCGCCCTAAGCACAGATACGCAGTATTTT.

This rearrangement joins TRBV7-2 to TRBJ2-1; 9 bases line up with TRBD1. This CDR3 region has 15 residues. The ends lost 5 bases at V and 2 bases at J; junction bases unmatched: 4. The V gene's germline CDR1 is SGHTA and CDR2 FQGNSA. The chain's CDR3 is CASSARQGAYNEQFF. The CDR3 DNA is TGTGCCAGCAGCGCGCGACAGGGGGCCTACAATGAGCAGTTCTTC.

The chain employs TRBV5-1 and TRBJ2-3; TRBD2 might be the D (6 bases). The V and J ends lost 4 bases and 2 bases respectively, with 14 bases between them. There are 15 residues in the CDR3. Germline CDR1 SGHRS, CDR2 YFSETQ. DNA for the CDR3: TGCGCCAGCAGCATTAGCGGAGGGACCACAGATACGCAGTATTTT. Translated: CASSISGGTTDTQYF.

The chain has TRBV6-1 and TRBJ1-5; tentative D call: TRBD1 (5 bases). The CDR3 runs to 15 residues. CDR1 MNHNS and CDR2 SASEGT come from the germline V gene. Trimming shortened V by 4 bases and J by 7 bases, and 17 bases separated the two germline ends. The CDR3, as DNA: TGTGCCAGCAGTGTTACCCCCCTCGACAGCCAGCCCCAGCATTTT. It is translated as CASSVTPLDSQPQHF.

This sequence joins TRBV6-1 and TRBJ1-1; possible D gene TRBD1, 6 bases. The CDR3 has 13 residues. Deletions cut 5 bases from V and 3 bases from J, with 10 bases between. Germline CDR1 is MNHNS and CDR2 is SASEGT. The CDR3 sequence: CASSRQAHTEAFF. The CDR3 bases are TGTGCCAGCAGTCGACAGGCACACACTGAAGCTTTCTTT.

V and J are TRBV4-3 and TRBJ1-4; unclear D gene. This CDR3 comprises 14 residues. V gave up 0 bases and J gave up 5 bases, with 7 bases separating them. Germline V lookup: CDR1 LGHNA, CDR2 YSLEER. In nucleotides, the CDR3 is TGCGCCAGCAGCCAAGATCCGGTAAATGAAAAACTGTTTTTT. Protein sequence: CASSQDPVNEKLFF.

This rearrangement joins TRBV6-1 to TRBJ1-1, with TRBD1 matching 11 bases. V shed 9 bases, J shed 0 bases, and the junction held 3 bases outside the gene matches. CDR1 and CDR2 (germline): MNHNS, SASEGT. CDR3 length: 14 residues. CDR3 sequence reads: CASRTGGLNTEAFF. CDR3 nucleotides: TGTGCCAGTCGGACAGGGGGCTTGAACACTGAAGCTTTCTTT.

V is TRBV7-2 and J is TRBJ2-1; TRBD2 matches 16 bases. CDR3 length: 16 residues. Germline CDR1 and CDR2: SGHTA and FQGNSA. Trimming took 4 bases from V and 8 from J; bases not matched to a gene: 5. DNA of the CDR3: TGTGCCAGCAGCTCCGGGACTAGCGGGGGGGCGTATGAGCAGTTCTTC. This gives the protein CASSSGTSGGAYEQFF.

The chain employs TRBV30 and TRBJ2-1; D remains unclear. Germline V gene lookup returns CDR1 GTSNPN and CDR2 SVGIG (reference sequence). V was trimmed by 1 base and J by 4 bases, leaving 8 bases between them. The CDR3 runs to 13 residues. The CDR3 DNA follows: TGTGCCTGGAGTGACGACTTTTACAATGAGCAGTTCTTC. Translating gives CAWSDDFYNEQFF.

There are a few counts of this clone. The chain recombines TRBV5-6 with TRBJ1-2; maybe TRBD1 (5 bases). The CDR3 totals 12 residues. Trimming took 4 bases from V and 3 from J, leaving 7 bases between them. Germline CDR1 is SGHDT and CDR2 is YYEEEE. CDR3 loop: CASSGADYGYTF. DNA of the CDR3: TGTGCCAGCAGCGGGGCTGACTATGGCTACACCTTC.

V is TRBV6-6 and J is TRBJ1-2; no clear D gene. V lost 5 bases and J lost 2, with 3 bases in between. This CDR3 region has 11 residues. Germline V gene sequence: CDR1 MNHNY, CDR2 SVGAGI (reference sequence). The DNA for the CDR3 is TGTGCCAGCAGTATAAACTATGGCTACACCTTC. Translation gives CASSINYGYTF.

V is TRBV11-1 and J is TRBJ2-1; possible D gene TRBD2, 5 bases. Germline CDR1 and CDR2: SGHAT and FQDESV (reference sequence). The CDR3 is made up of 12 amino acids. V dropped 4 bases and J dropped 10 bases, with 11 bases sitting between them. The CDR3 DNA reads TGTGCCAGCAGCTCCGGACTCGGCGAGCAGTTCTTC. Residues: CASSSGLGEQFF.

The genes are TRBV7-3 and TRBJ2-2; 7 positions match TRBD2. This CDR3 comprises 16 residues. With 0 bases clipped from V and 1 base from J, the junction kept 2 bases outside the gene matches. Germline CDR1 SGHTA, CDR2 FQGTGA. CDR3 protein: CASSLTAGVNTGELFF. In nucleotides, the CDR3 is TGTGCCAGCAGCTTAACGGCGGGGGTGAACACCGGGGAGCTGTTTTTT.

This clone came up a few times. This rearrangement joins TRBV30 to TRBJ2-7, with D tentatively TRBD1 (5 bases). This CDR3 has 13 amino acids. Germline assignment: CDR1 GTSNPN and CDR2 SVGIG (reference sequence). V lost 2 bases and J 2 bases, leaving 10 bases between the germline ends. The CDR3 is CAWSPGRAYEQYF. CDR3 nucleotide sequence: TGTGCCTGGAGTCCCGGCAGGGCCTACGAGCAGTACTTC.

V gene TRBV18 combines with J gene TRBJ1-2; TRBD1 matches 8 bases. The V gene's germline CDR1 is KGHSH and CDR2 LQKENI. The CDR3 is 16 amino acids. The ends lost 3 bases at V and 4 bases at J; junction bases unmatched: 10. The CDR3 DNA reads as TGTGCCAGCTCACCCCTTGCGGACAGGGCGATCTATGGCTACACCTTC. It specifies CASSPLADRAIYGYTF.